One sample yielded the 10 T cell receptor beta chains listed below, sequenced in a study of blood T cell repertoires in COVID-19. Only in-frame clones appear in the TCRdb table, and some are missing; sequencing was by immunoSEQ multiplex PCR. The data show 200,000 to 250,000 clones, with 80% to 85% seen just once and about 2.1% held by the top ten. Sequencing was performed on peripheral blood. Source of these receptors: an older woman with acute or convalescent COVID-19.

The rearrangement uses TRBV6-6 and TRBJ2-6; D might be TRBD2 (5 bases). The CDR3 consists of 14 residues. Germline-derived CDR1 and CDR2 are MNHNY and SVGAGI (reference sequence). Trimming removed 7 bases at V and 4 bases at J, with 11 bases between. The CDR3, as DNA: TGTGCCAGCATCGGGGATTCCGGGGCCAACGTCCTGACTTTC. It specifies CASIGDSGANVLTF.

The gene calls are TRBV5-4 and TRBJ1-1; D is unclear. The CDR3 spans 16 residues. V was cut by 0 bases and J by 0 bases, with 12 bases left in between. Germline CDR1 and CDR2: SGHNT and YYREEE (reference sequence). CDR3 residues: CASSLEARRVNTEAFF. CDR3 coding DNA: TGTGCCAGCAGCTTGGAGGCGCGGCGGGTGAACACTGAAGCTTTCTTT.

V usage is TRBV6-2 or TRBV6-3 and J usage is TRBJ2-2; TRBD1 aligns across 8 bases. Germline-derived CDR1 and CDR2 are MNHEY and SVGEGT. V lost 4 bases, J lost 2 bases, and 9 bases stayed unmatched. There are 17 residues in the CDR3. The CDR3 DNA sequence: TGTGCCAGCAGTTCACTCAGGGGGCACGTCAACACCGGGGAGCTGTTTTTT. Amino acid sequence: CASSSLRGHVNTGELFF.

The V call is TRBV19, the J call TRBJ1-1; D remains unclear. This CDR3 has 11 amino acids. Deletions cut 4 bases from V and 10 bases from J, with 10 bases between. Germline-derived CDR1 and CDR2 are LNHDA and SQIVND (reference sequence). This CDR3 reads CASSSRSAAFF. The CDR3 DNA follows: TGTGCCAGTAGTAGCCGAAGCGCAGCTTTCTTT.

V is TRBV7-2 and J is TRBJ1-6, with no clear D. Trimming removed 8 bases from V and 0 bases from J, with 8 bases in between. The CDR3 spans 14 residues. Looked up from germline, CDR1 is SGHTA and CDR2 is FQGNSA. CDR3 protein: CASGTSSYNSPLHF. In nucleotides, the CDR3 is TGTGCCAGCGGCACCAGCTCCTATAATTCACCCCTCCACTTT.

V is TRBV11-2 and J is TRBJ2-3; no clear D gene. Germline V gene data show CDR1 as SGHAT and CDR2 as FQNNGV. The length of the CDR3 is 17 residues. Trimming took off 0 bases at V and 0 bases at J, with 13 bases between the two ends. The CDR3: CASSLDSIAVSTDTQYF. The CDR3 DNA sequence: TGTGCCAGCAGCTTAGATTCGATAGCCGTGAGCACAGATACGCAGTATTTT.

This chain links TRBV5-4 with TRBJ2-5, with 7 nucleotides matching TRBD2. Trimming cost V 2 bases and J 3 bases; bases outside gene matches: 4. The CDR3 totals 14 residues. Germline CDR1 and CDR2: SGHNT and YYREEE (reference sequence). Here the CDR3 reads CASSFFAGEETQYF. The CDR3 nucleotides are TGTGCCAGCAGCTTCTTTGCGGGGGAAGAGACCCAGTACTTC.

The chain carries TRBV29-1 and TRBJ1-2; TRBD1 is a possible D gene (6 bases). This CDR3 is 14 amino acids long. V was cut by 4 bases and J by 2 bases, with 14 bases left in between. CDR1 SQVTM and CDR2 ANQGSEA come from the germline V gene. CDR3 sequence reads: CSVAPGASNYGYTF. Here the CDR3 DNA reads TGCAGCGTTGCTCCAGGGGCGTCCAACTATGGCTACACCTTC.

CDR3 bases: TGTGCCAGCAGCTTAGCCGAGGACAGTTTTAATGAAAAACTGTTTTTT. This codes for CASSLAEDSFNEKLFF. The chain uses TRBV11-2 and TRBJ1-4, with D possibly matching TRBD1 (6 bases). There are 16 residues in the CDR3. CDR1 is SGHAT, CDR2 FQNNGV, per germline. Trimming removed 1 base from V and 4 bases from J, with 13 bases in between.

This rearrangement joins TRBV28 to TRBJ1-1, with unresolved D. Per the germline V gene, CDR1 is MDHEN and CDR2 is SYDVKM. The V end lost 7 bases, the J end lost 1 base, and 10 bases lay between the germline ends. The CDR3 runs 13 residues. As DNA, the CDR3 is TGTGCCAGCAAGGAGGATACGAACACTGAAGCTTTCTTT. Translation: CASKEDTNTEAFF.